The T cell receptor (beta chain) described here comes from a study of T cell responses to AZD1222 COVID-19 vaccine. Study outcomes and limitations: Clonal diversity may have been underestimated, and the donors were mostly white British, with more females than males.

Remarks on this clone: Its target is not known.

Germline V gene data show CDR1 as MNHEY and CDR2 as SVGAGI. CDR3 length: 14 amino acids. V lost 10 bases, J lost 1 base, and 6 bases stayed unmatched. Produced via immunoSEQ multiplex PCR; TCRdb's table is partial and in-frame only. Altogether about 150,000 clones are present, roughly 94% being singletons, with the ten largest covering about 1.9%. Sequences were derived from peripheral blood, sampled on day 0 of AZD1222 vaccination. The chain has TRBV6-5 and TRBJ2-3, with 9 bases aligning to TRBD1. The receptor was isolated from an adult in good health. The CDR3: CATARDRGTDTQYF. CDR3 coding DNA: TGTGCCACCGCCCGGGACAGGGGCACAGATACGCAGTATTTT.